This TCR beta chain is from a study of blood T cells in healthy people across ages. The V and J ends lost 3 bases and 3 bases respectively, with 9 bases between them. CDR3 length: 14 amino acids. Germline V lookup: CDR1 ENHRY, CDR2 SYGVKD. A J-beta primer mix and a sample-barcoded 5' primer were used in a second PCR of about 7 to 12 cycles. TCRdb reprocessed the 5' RACE reads with MiXCR, giving one entry per CDR3 protein. The sample contains about 510,000 distinct CDR3 sequences, roughly a quarter of which appear only once. The data also belong to a second study, concerning T cells of mothers and their children.

The V gene is TRBV10-3, the J gene TRBJ1-5, with D perhaps matching TRBD1 (5 bases). The TCR sequence derives from a boy aged 2 to 9 in good health. Sequenced material: blood. CDR3 in DNA: TGTGCCATCAGTGACTGGGACCTCAATCAGCCCCAGCATTTT. Its translation: CAISDWDLNQPQHF.